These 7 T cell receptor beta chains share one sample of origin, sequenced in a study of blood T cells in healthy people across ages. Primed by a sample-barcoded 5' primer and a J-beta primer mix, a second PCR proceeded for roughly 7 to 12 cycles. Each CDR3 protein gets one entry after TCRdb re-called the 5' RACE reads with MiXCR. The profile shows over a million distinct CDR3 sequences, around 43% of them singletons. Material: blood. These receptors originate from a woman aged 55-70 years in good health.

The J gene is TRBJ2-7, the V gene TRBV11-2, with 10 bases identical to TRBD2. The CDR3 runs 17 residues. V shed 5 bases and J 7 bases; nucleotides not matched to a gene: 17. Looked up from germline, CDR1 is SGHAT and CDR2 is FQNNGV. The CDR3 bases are TGTGCCAGCAGCCTACGCCGGACTAGCGGCACTACGGATGAGCAGTACTTC. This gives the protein CASSLRRTSGTTDEQYF.

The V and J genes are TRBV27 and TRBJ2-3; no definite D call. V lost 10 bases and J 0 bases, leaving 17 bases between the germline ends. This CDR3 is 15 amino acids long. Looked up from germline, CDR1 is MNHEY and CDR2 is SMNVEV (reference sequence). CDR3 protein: CATQPRTPSTDTQYF. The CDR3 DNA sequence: TGTGCCACTCAACCCCGGACCCCTAGCACAGATACGCAGTATTTT.

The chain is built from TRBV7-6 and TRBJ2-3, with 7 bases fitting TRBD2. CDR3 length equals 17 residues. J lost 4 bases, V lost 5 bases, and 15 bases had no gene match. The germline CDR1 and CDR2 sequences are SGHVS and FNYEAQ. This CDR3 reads CASSPSVREGLADTQYF. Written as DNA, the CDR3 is TGTGCCAGCAGCCCAAGCGTGAGGGAGGGCCTCGCAGATACGCAGTATTTT.

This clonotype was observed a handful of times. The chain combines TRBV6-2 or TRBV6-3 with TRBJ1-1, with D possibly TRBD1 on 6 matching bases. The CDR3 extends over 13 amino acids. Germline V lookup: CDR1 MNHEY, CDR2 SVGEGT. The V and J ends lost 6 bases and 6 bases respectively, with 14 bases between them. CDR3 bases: TGTGCCAGCAGGAGGTTTGGGACACCTGAAGCTTTCTTT. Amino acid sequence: CASRRFGTPEAFF.

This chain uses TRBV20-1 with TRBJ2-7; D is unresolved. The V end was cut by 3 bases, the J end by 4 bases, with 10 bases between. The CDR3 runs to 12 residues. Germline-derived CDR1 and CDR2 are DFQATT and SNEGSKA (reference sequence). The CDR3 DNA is TGCAGTGCTAGGGCGCTTACATACGAGCAGTACTTC. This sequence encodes CSARALTYEQYF.

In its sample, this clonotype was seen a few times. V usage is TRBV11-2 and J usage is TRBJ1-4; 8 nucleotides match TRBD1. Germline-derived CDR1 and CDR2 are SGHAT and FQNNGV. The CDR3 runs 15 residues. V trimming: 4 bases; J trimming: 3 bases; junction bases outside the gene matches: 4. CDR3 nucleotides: TGTGCCAGCAGCTCCCGGGACAGGTCTAATGAAAAACTGTTTTTT. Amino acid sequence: CASSSRDRSNEKLFF.

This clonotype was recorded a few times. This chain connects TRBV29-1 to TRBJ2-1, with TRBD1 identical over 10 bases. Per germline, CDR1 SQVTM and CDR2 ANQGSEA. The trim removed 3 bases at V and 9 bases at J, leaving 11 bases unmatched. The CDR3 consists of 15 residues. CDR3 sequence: CSVDYRDRGIFEQFF. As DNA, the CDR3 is TGCAGCGTTGATTACCGGGACAGGGGTATCTTTGAGCAGTTCTTC.